The present T cell receptor beta chain was sequenced within a study of shared clonotypes between healthy human individuals (dated by TCRdb to 2018 to 2021). A note on the overall study: The cohort included three men and a couple of women between 18 and 49 years of age. Different laboratories and diverse techniques were used to prepare libraries and sequence TCR repertoires, to increase sequencing depth and limit assay-specific biases. To estimate repertoire size and how much clonotype sharing occurs between individuals, the study deeply sequenced the blood TCR repertoires of roughly 5 healthy adults. Per donor, leukapheresis produced somewhere between about 0.8 and 9.5 billion PBMCs. For each donor, three plates each were used for CD4 naive and CD4 memory, two plates were used for CD8 naive, and one plate was used for CD8 memory.

Using the deep immunoSEQ assay, TCR CDR3 regions were amplified from genomic DNA by multiplex PCR. Genomic DNA extracted from each cell subset was distributed evenly over all wells of several immunoSEQ 96-well plates, and each plate served as one replicate. Each replicate PCR for sorted subsets received about 220 ng genomic DNA, equal to some 32,000 T cell genomes. The purified libraries were quantified using a Qubit 3.0 fluorometer, sized with a Bioanalyzer 2100, and then quantified again using the KAPA Library Quantification kit. Every immunoSEQ 96-well plate was sequenced on a dedicated single-read 150-cycle Illumina NextSeq 550 flow cell. Under the source paper's analysis protocol: Because only junctional sequences without quality scores were contained in the immunoSEQ output, filtering matching that applied to full-length reads could not be performed. Sequences were annotated with PyIR, a Python wrapper for IgBLAST v1.9, using IMGT germline references to assign V/J genes and CDR3. Any read was removed if the V/J assignment was weak (E-value above 1e-6), the CDR3 was missing, or the read contained stop codons, out-of-frame junctions, or ambiguous translated residues. A V3J clonotype was defined by an identical inferred V gene, J gene, and CDR3 amino acid sequence. Percentage overlap between repertoires was computed as shared unique clonotypes divided by the size of the smaller repertoire. Richness of each repertoire was evaluated using RTK rarefaction, the Chao1 estimator, and Recon v2.1 estimates of unobserved clonotypes. OLGA was used to compute generation probabilities for all TCRbeta clonotypes that the gDNA method yielded from a few donors. TCRdb limited this immuneACCESS table to in-frame rearrangements with V and J called. A share of clones is missing; checked studies link under half to unresolved V genes, and the rest is unexplained. The V and J calls and clone size are taken from that table; D and trimming were inferred from the DNA. This sample gives about 1.5 million clones in total; under 99% of them show up just once. Clones ranked in the top ten supply roughly 0.45% of the sample.

Study-wide findings and limitations: Based on pairwise subsampling, the degree of clonotype sharing among donors was expected to be affected by sequencing depth. Sampling was restricted to blood, and TCR repertoires in tissues likely differ from the TCR repertoires found in blood. Even with the large sequencing depth, rarefaction of the sorted-subset datasets indicated that sequencing was incomplete. Naive subsets generally had larger estimated clonotype richness than memory subsets. Across a handful of donors, approximately 5% of naive CD4, approximately 3.6% of naive CD8, 2% to 2.5% of memory CD4, and 0.4% to 0.45% of memory CD8 clonotypes were shared. Compared with non-shared clonotypes, clonotypes shared by all four sorted-subset donors had higher generation probabilities. Because the study included a small number of donors, the genetic and exposure-history diversity represented was limited.

The donors were healthy, HIV-negative adults with no recently reported acute infections or vaccinations. Every donor was a Caucasian adult living in Nashville, Tennessee, USA. CD4+ T cells were enriched by magnetic negative selection; naive cells were then positively selected on CD45RA, and the negative fraction formed the memory subset. Blood was obtained by leukapheresis, after which PBMCs were separated by Ficoll-Histopaque density gradient centrifugation and cryopreserved in liquid nitrogen vapor phase. Purity and quantity of every magnetically sorted T cell population were checked by analytical flow cytometry. Genomic DNA was isolated from every sorted fraction and measured by UV absorbance on a Nanodrop 2000c. About this clone: Which antigen it targets is not known. Per-base qualities were not stored, and no clone one base away is much larger.

From V the trimming removes 9 bases and from J it removes 9 bases, while the gene matches leave 14 bases of the junction unaccounted for. The CDR3 goes from the cysteine to the phenylalanine over 15 residues. The only DNA kept is the CDR3, 45 bases in frame from the first base. Via the germline V gene, CDR1 is MDHEN and CDR2 SYDVKM. The rearranged segments are TRBV28 and TRBJ2-1, and 10 bases in between align with TRBD2. The receptor's source is a man aged 30 to 39 in good health. Sequences were obtained from naive CD4+ T cells sorted from blood. Sample cell subset or site, as interpreted from the label and publication: CD45RA+ positively selected. The DNA is as follows: TGTGCCAGTAAGACCCCCCTAGCGGGAGCTCCTGAGCAGTTCTTC. Its protein product is CASKTPLAGAPEQFF.